This entry lists 28 T cell receptor beta chains sequenced from one sample in a study of control samples from healthy donors and cancer patients. Profiled with immunoSEQ multiplex PCR; TCRdb holds only in-frame clones, not every one. The sample records 250,000 to 300,000 clones, about four fifths being singletons. Sequencing was done on a sample of PBMCs. Source of these receptors: a woman aged 60-75 years with lung cancer.

V gene TRBV19 combines with J gene TRBJ2-3; perhaps TRBD1 as D (6 bases). V lost 5 bases and J lost 6, with 21 bases in between. The CDR3 length is 16 residues. Germline CDR1 and CDR2: LNHDA and SQIVND (reference sequence). The DNA of the CDR3 is TGTGCCAGTAGTCACCTGGTGGGGGCCCGCAAGGATACGCAGTATTTT. Encoded protein: CASSHLVGARKDTQYF.

The genes are TRBV27 and TRBJ1-2; 10 bases are shared with TRBD1. CDR3 length: 14 amino acids. After removal of 3 bases from V and 6 bases from J, the junction contained 4 bases not matched to a gene. Germline V gene lookup returns CDR1 MNHEY and CDR2 SMNVEV (reference sequence). CDR3 sequence: CASSFRQGAHGYTF. The CDR3 region has the DNA TGTGCCAGCAGTTTCCGACAGGGGGCGCATGGCTACACCTTC.

The V call is TRBV6-5, the J call TRBJ1-1; D not resolved. CDR3 length: 13 amino acids. The V end lost 7 bases, the J end lost 5 bases, and 14 bases lay between the germline ends. In germline, CDR1 is MNHEY, CDR2 SVGAGI. The DNA of the CDR3 is TGTGCCAGCACCCGCTCGGAGGGTACTGAAGCTTTCTTT. Protein: CASTRSEGTEAFF.

The chain uses TRBV5-4 and TRBJ1-3; D might be TRBD1 (5 bases). The CDR3 spans 15 residues. Per germline, CDR1 SGHNT and CDR2 YYREEE (reference sequence). Trimming took 4 bases from V and 1 from J, leaving 12 bases between them. CDR3 DNA sequence: TGTGCCAGCAGCGCCGGGGCCCGATCTGGAAACACCATATATTTT. Translation: CASSAGARSGNTIYF.

The chain joins TRBV20-1 to TRBJ2-1; D is undetermined. Trimming cost V 3 bases and J 8 bases, with 5 bases left between them. The germline V gene has CDR1 DFQATT and CDR2 SNEGSKA (reference sequence). This CDR3 has 10 amino acids. CDR3 in DNA: TGCAGTGCTAGTGGCGATGAGCAGTTCTTC. Translated: CSASGDEQFF.

V gene TRBV28 combines with J gene TRBJ1-4, with 7 bases aligning to TRBD1. The V segment lost 5 bases and the J segment 8 bases; nucleotides outside the gene matches: 8. The germline CDR1 and CDR2 sequences are MDHEN and SYDVKM. CDR3 size: 14 residues. CDR3 DNA: TGTGCCAGCAGTAAACACAGGGGTGGAGAAAAACTGTTTTTT. This sequence encodes CASSKHRGGEKLFF.

The chain carries TRBV5-1 and TRBJ1-1, with 7 bases that match TRBD1. CDR3 length: 16 amino acids. Germline V gives CDR1 SGHRS, CDR2 YFSETQ. The junction had 13 bases not matched to a gene; V was cut back by 4 bases and J by 4 bases. The CDR3 reads CASSPRGQNLVTEAFF. DNA of the CDR3: TGCGCCAGCAGCCCCAGGGGACAGAATTTAGTCACTGAAGCTTTCTTT.

This clone was seen a single time. The gene calls are TRBV28 and TRBJ2-7, with 9 nucleotides matching TRBD1. The germline V gene has CDR1 MDHEN and CDR2 SYDVKM. Losses at the gene ends were 6 bases for V and 3 bases for J; bases not matched to a gene: 0. CDR3 size: 12 residues. The CDR3 spells CASRTGGYEQYF. DNA for the CDR3: TGTGCCAGCAGGACAGGGGGCTACGAGCAGTACTTC.

The chain joins TRBV29-1 to TRBJ2-3; either TRBD1 or TRBD2 may fit D (5 bases each). Germline V lookup: CDR1 SQVTM, CDR2 ANQGSEA. CDR3 length: 13 residues. Written as DNA, the CDR3 is TGCAGTGCAATCAGGGACAGCACAGATACGCAGTATTTT. Amino acid sequence: CSAIRDSTDTQYF.

The chain has TRBV6-1 and TRBJ2-2, with D tentatively TRBD2 (6 bases). This CDR3 spans 13 amino acids. Germline CDR1 and CDR2: MNHNS and SASEGT. V lost 2 bases, J lost 5 bases, and 6 bases lay in between. CDR3 loop: CASSESGTGELFF. DNA of the CDR3: TGTGCCAGCAGTGAAAGCGGGACCGGGGAGCTGTTTTTT.

The genes are TRBV7-9 and TRBJ2-2; 11 bases map to TRBD2. The CDR3 runs to 15 residues. V gave up 5 bases and J gave up 5 bases; unmatched junction bases: 4. Germline CDR1 is SEHNR and CDR2 is FQNEAQ (reference sequence). The CDR3 DNA is TGTGCCAGCAGCCTTAGCGGGAGGGGAACCGGGGAGCTGTTTTTT. Translation gives CASSLSGRGTGELFF. Full variable domain (rest looked up from reference TRBV7-9 and TRBJ2-2): DTGVSQNPRHKITKRGQNVTFRCDPISEHNRLYWYRQTLGQGPEFLTYFQNEAQLEKSRLLSDRFSAERPKGSFSTLEIQRTEQGDSAMYLCASSLSGRGTGELFFGEGSRLTVL.

V is TRBV19 and J is TRBJ1-2; D not resolved. Germline CDR1 and CDR2: LNHDA and SQIVND (reference sequence). The CDR3 spans 16 residues. Trimming took off 5 bases at V and 0 bases at J, with 16 bases between the two ends. In nucleotides, the CDR3 is TGTGCCAGTAGTTTACCATCTGGGATGGCTAACTATGGCTACACCTTC. Translation: CASSLPSGMANYGYTF.

The chain couples TRBV7-3 to TRBJ2-3, with 14 nucleotides matching TRBD2. This CDR3 comprises 16 residues. The ends lost 5 bases at V and 5 bases at J; junction bases unmatched: 6. Germline values: CDR1 SGHTA, CDR2 FQGTGA. The DNA of the CDR3 is TGTGCCAGCAGCCAGGGACTAGCGGGAGCGGGAGATACGCAGTATTTT. This encodes CASSQGLAGAGDTQYF. The variable domain in full, with the rest retrieved from reference TRBV7-3 and TRBJ2-3, is GAGVSQTPSNKVTEKGKYVELRCDPISGHTALYWYRQSLGQGPEFLIYFQGTGAADDSGLPNDRFFAVRPEGSVSTLKIQRTERGDSAVYLCASSQGLAGAGDTQYFGPGTRLTVL.

This sequence joins TRBV28 and TRBJ2-5, with no clear D. The germline gives CDR1 MDHEN, CDR2 SYDVKM. The length of the CDR3 is 13 residues. Trimming pared 6 bases from V and 0 bases from J, leaving 8 bases between. The CDR3 DNA follows: TGTGCCAGCAGCCGCCGGGACCAAGAGACCCAGTACTTC. This translates into CASSRRDQETQYF.

This chain connects TRBV6-6 to TRBJ2-5, with D possibly being TRBD1 (5 bases). The V gene lost 7 bases and the J gene lost 1 base, with 16 bases spanning the gap. Per the germline V gene, CDR1 is MNHNY and CDR2 is SVGAGI (reference sequence). The CDR3 has 15 amino acids. CDR3 in amino acids: CASTKTPRGQETQYF. CDR3 sequence (DNA): TGTGCCAGCACCAAAACCCCAAGGGGCCAAGAGACCCAGTACTTC.

V gene TRBV27 combines with J gene TRBJ1-1; 8 bases line up with TRBD1. CDR3 size: 14 residues. Looked up from germline, CDR1 is MNHEY and CDR2 is SMNVEV (reference sequence). J lost 4 bases, V lost 6 bases, and 7 bases had no gene match. The CDR3 nucleotides read TGTGCCAGCAGGAAACAGGGGGGAAGCACTGAAGCTTTCTTT. Protein: CASRKQGGSTEAFF.

This clone has only a few counts. The chain has TRBV5-4 and TRBJ2-2; D perhaps matches TRBD1 (6 bases). The CDR3 consists of 17 residues. V was pared by 4 bases and J by 1 base, with 17 bases between. Germline CDR1 SGHNT, CDR2 YYREEE (reference sequence). CDR3 amino acids: CASSPPGAQGNTGELFF. CDR3 nucleotides: TGTGCCAGCAGCCCCCCCGGGGCACAGGGGAACACCGGGGAGCTGTTTTTT.

The chain carries TRBV30 and TRBJ1-1; D is unresolved. This CDR3 contains 11 residues. V shed 5 bases and J shed 4 bases, with 8 bases lying between them. From germline, CDR1 is GTSNPN and CDR2 SVGIG (reference sequence). In nucleotides, the CDR3 is TGTGCCTGGGGGGTGGGCACTGAAGCTTTCTTT. This translates into CAWGVGTEAFF.

CDR3 DNA sequence: TGTGCCAGCAGCTTAGCACTAGCGGGAGGGGTCAATGAGCAGTTCTTC. Translation: CASSLALAGGVNEQFF. The chain joins TRBV7-3 to TRBJ2-1; 13 bases line up with TRBD2. This CDR3 spans 16 amino acids. V shed 2 bases and J 6 bases; nucleotides not matched to a gene: 4. Germline CDR1 and CDR2: SGHTA and FQGTGA.

V usage is TRBV19 and J usage is TRBJ2-3, with D possibly matching TRBD2 (6 bases). Looked up from germline, CDR1 is LNHDA and CDR2 is SQIVND (reference sequence). V was cut by 0 bases and J by 2 bases, with 9 bases left in between. The CDR3 covers 15 residues. The CDR3, as DNA: TGTGCCAGTAGTATAGAGGCGGGGCCCACAGATACGCAGTATTTT. This translates into CASSIEAGPTDTQYF.

V gene TRBV29-1 combines with J gene TRBJ1-5, with no clear D. Deletions cut 4 bases from V and 7 bases from J, with 8 bases between. CDR3 length: 11 amino acids. In germline, CDR1 is SQVTM, CDR2 ANQGSEA. CDR3 sequence reads: CSVGAEQPQHF. CDR3 coding DNA: TGCAGCGTTGGGGCAGAACAGCCCCAGCATTTT.

In its sample, this clone was seen a few times. V usage is TRBV18 and J usage is TRBJ2-1; D call uncertain. V was shortened by 1 base and J by 6 bases, with 4 bases between the two germline ends. The CDR3 runs 12 residues. Germline values: CDR1 KGHSH, CDR2 LQKENI. CDR3 DNA sequence: TGTGCCAGCTCACCACAAGTCAATGAGCAGTTCTTC. Protein product: CASSPQVNEQFF.

The rearrangement joins TRBV5-1 to TRBJ1-1, with 8 bases that match TRBD1. Looked up from germline, CDR1 is SGHRS and CDR2 is YFSETQ. CDR3 length: 16 residues. With 0 bases clipped from V and 4 bases from J, the junction kept 8 bases outside the gene matches. In DNA, the CDR3 is TGCGCCAGCAGCTTGGCGGGCAGGGGGCGGGGCACTGAAGCTTTCTTT. It codes for CASSLAGRGRGTEAFF.

The chain carries TRBV28 and TRBJ1-4; a possible D gene is TRBD1 (5 bases). Deletions cut 2 bases from V and 6 bases from J, with 7 bases between. The CDR3 spans 13 residues. Germline loops: CDR1 MDHEN, CDR2 SYDVKM. CDR3 sequence (DNA): TGTGCCAGCAGTTTAAGGGGAGATGAAAAACTGTTTTTT. Encoded protein: CASSLRGDEKLFF.

The V call is TRBV2, the J call TRBJ1-2, with 7 bases fitting TRBD1. V dropped 4 bases and J dropped 0; count of bases not matched to a gene: 5. The CDR3 is 15 residues long. Germline CDR1 SNHLY, CDR2 FYNNEI. The CDR3 DNA follows: TGTGCCAGCAGTGCCCGGGGACAGACTAACTATGGCTACACCTTC. As protein: CASSARGQTNYGYTF.

This clone has a single count. The rearrangement uses TRBV5-6 and TRBJ1-1, with a weak D call TRBD1 (5 bases). This CDR3 contains 15 residues. Germline V lookup: CDR1 SGHDT, CDR2 YYEEEE. Trimming removed 1 base at V and 6 bases at J, with 16 bases between. The CDR3 DNA follows: TGTGCCAGCAGCTTGTCCTCGGGGCCCCCTCCTGAAGCTTTCTTT. Amino acids: CASSLSSGPPPEAFF.

Details on this clone: One junction end does not reproduce the germline sequence, and a read error may be involved. The chain has TRBV30 and TRBJ1-3; D gene unclear. Looked up from germline, CDR1 is GTSNPN and CDR2 is SVGIG (reference sequence). The CDR3 runs to 9 residues. The CDR3 coding sequence is TGTGCCTGGAGTAAGGAGGTGGATTTT. Protein product: CAWSKEVDF.

This clone was counted a single time. The rearrangement joins TRBV4-1 to TRBJ2-5, with 7 bases matching TRBD2. J lost 7 bases, V lost 0 bases, and 8 bases had no gene match. Germline CDR1 reads MGHRA; CDR2 reads YSYEKL. This CDR3 comprises 15 residues. The CDR3 loop reads CASSQDQRGLGTQYF. CDR3 nucleotides: TGCGCCAGCAGCCAAGACCAGCGGGGCCTTGGGACCCAGTACTTC.